The clone carrying this TCR beta chain was seen once. CDR1 and CDR2 (germline): MDHEN, SYDVKM. This CDR3 region has 16 residues. V lost 3 bases to trimming and J lost 2 bases, with 15 bases between them. Study processing details: Reference gene primer amplification in the assay estimated nucleated cell counts. The assay was immunoSEQ multiplex PCR, and TCRdb's table has in-frame clones only and misses some. V and J calls and clone size are copied from that table; D and trimming were computed from the DNA. This table has roughly 290,000 clones, roughly 90% appearing once. This entry belongs to a study of blood T cell repertoires in COVID-19. Across the study: Sites in the United States, Italy and Spain provided acute and convalescent COVID-19 samples. Sources were T cells, B-cell-depleted T cells, or PBMCs; the material itself was cDNA or gDNA.

The TCR sequence derives from a woman aged 30 to 39 with COVID-19, enrolled during active disease. The specimen was peripheral blood. This sequence joins TRBV28 and TRBJ2-3; TRBD2 is a possible D gene (5 bases). CDR3 sequence: CASSFQSGFNTDTQYF. CDR3 coding DNA: TGTGCCAGCAGTTTCCAATCGGGGTTTAACACAGATACGCAGTATTTT.